Listed below are T cell receptor beta chains from one sample, sequenced in a study of early T cells in non-severe SARS-CoV-2 infection. TCRdb reanalysed the 5' RACE reads using MiXCR and keeps one entry per CDR3 protein. Among 55,000 to 85,000 distinct CDR3 sequences listed, about an eighth were seen once. Sequencing was performed on whole blood. These receptors came from an adult who was a healthcare worker with PCR-confirmed SARS-CoV-2 infection or an uninfected control (not recorded which). CDR3s include the opening cysteine and the closing phenylalanine or tryptophan.

cdr3_aa | v_call | cdr3_length | j_call
CASSTRTRGSYEQYF | TRBV6-2/TRBV6-3 | 15 | TRBJ2-7
CASSQDLERTSYNEQFF | TRBV4-3 | 17 | TRBJ2-1
CASNPRRLSTEAFF | TRBV2 | 14 | TRBJ1-1
CASSLVVKEQFF | TRBV7-8 | 12 | TRBJ2-1
CASTRGRPRNTEAFF | TRBV28 | 15 | TRBJ1-1
CASSSRLLNTEAFF | TRBV5-6 | 14 | TRBJ1-1
CASSPRDRDANTIYF | TRBV18 | 15 | TRBJ1-3
CASRDSDEQYF | TRBV2 | 11 | TRBJ2-7
CASSSTRRAETQETQYF | TRBV6-2/TRBV6-3 | 17 | TRBJ2-5
CASSLDGLLAGTTQYF | TRBV7-2 | 16 | TRBJ2-5
CASWQGRGNEQFF | TRBV6-5 | 13 | TRBJ2-1
CASSFHSGASYEQYF | TRBV27 | 15 | TRBJ2-7
CASSPGQTSGNTIYF | TRBV28 | 15 | TRBJ1-3
CASSQVRDTQYF | TRBV14 | 12 | TRBJ2-3
CASSNGGGTGELFF | TRBV28 | 14 | TRBJ2-2
CASSPSNYGYTF | TRBV12-3/TRBV12-4 | 12 | TRBJ1-2
CSALDRGYEQYF | TRBV20-1 | 12 | TRBJ2-7
CASSLGTSGGKQFF | TRBV7-2 | 14 | TRBJ2-1
CASSFGTTDTGELFF | TRBV7-7 | 15 | TRBJ2-2
CATQGTEGQETQYF | TRBV4-1 | 14 | TRBJ2-5
CASSVTGLGQPQHF | TRBV9 | 14 | TRBJ1-5
CASSWVRGRTGELFF | TRBV7-2 | 15 | TRBJ2-2
CASSLKSNTEAFF | TRBV7-2 | 13 | TRBJ1-1
CASSQADRNYGYTF | TRBV4-3 | 14 | TRBJ1-2
CASTPDRGQPQHF | TRBV12-3/TRBV12-4 | 13 | TRBJ1-5
CASSIVLDGLAKNIQYF | TRBV19 | 17 | TRBJ2-4
CASSPADRVGFF | TRBV18 | 12 | TRBJ2-1
CASSLNSAPQHF | TRBV12-3/TRBV12-4 | 12 | TRBJ1-5
CASSSQPGAPEAFF | TRBV7-3 | 14 | TRBJ1-1
CASSLTGGTYVQYF | TRBV12-3/TRBV12-4 | 14 | TRBJ2-7
CSATGQAQDEKLFF | TRBV20-1 | 14 | TRBJ1-4
CASSRGGGGAYNEQFF | TRBV2 | 16 | TRBJ2-1
CASSARTAKKLFF | TRBV5-1 | 13 | TRBJ1-4
CASSDTGRAEQFF | TRBV10-1 | 13 | TRBJ2-1
CASSLLDYNEQFF | TRBV7-3 | 13 | TRBJ2-1
CASRGDGNEKLFF | TRBV12-3/TRBV12-4 | 13 | TRBJ1-4